The entry below gives a single T cell receptor beta chain sequence along with its context. Its antigen remains unknown. These data belong to a study of Tregs in tolerant kidney transplant recipients. Study in general: Related graft donors supplied nonmyeloablative bone marrow transplants, and mixed chimerism was transient. Findings and limits, study-wide: Biological reproducibility was not directly addressed, but technical replication error appeared minimal. The small number of patients limits these findings pending further validation.

CD4+CD25+CD127- Tregs, CD4+CD25- non-Tregs, CD4 and CD8 cells were sorted. The CDR3 has 13 residues. The ends were cut back, 4 bases at V and 5 bases at J, with 12 bases in the middle. Germline V gene lookup returns CDR1 SQVTM and CDR2 ANQGSEA. This table comes from immunoSEQ multiplex PCR, and its TCRdb copy is limited to in-frame clones, with some not included. The sample consists of around 78,000 clones, approximately 89% of them appearing once. This chain connects TRBV29-1 to TRBJ1-5, with D tentatively TRBD1 (5 bases). The input for sequencing was Tregs from blood, taken before the transplant. The TCR originated in a human donor who received a combined kidney and bone marrow transplant. As DNA, the CDR3 is TGCAGCGTTGCGGTCAGGGCAGATCAGCCCCAGCATTTT. As protein: CSVAVRADQPQHF.